These T cell receptor beta chains were read from a single sample in a study of cytomegalovirus exposure and HLA in healthy donors. The method was immunoSEQ multiplex PCR; TCRdb's version includes in-frame clones alone and lacks a portion of them. This repertoire shows tens of thousands of clones, 65% to 75% found once; its top ten account for 2.1%. The sequenced sample was PBMCs. The source is a man under 40 in good health and CMV-seronegative. CDR3s include the opening cysteine and the closing phenylalanine or tryptophan. D genes are given only for firm matches. The size of a clone is reported for some rows only, either as once, few or many, or as a class for expanded clones.

CASSEIEGREFLYEQYF	TGTGCCAGCAGTGAAATAGAAGGGCGGGAGTTCCTCTACGAGCAGTACTTC	TRBV2	TRBD2	TRBJ2-7	NA
CASSYDRYTEAFF	TGTGCCAGTAGTTATGACAGATACACTGAAGCTTTCTTT	TRBV19	NA	TRBJ1-1	NA
CATLPRDTDTQYF	TGTGCCACACTCCCACGGGACACAGATACGCAGTATTTT	TRBV10-3	NA	TRBJ2-3	once
CATSSRQGYQPQHF	TGTGCCACCAGCAGCAGACAGGGATATCAGCCCCAGCATTTT	TRBV15	TRBD1	TRBJ1-5	few
CASSPNGFEAFF	TGTGCCAGTAGTCCAAACGGGTTTGAAGCTTTCTTT	TRBV19	NA	TRBJ1-1	NA
CASSMGMNTEAFF	TGCGCCAGCAGCATGGGTATGAACACTGAAGCTTTCTTT	TRBV5-1	NA	TRBJ1-1	NA
CASSVHPGGNTIYF	TGTGCCAGCAGCGTCCATCCGGGTGGAAACACCATATATTTT	TRBV9	NA	TRBJ1-3	few
CASSEGEDRAGNTIYF	TGTGCCAGCAGTGAAGGCGAGGACAGGGCTGGAAACACCATATATTTT	TRBV2	TRBD1	TRBJ1-3	NA
CASSPGLGSYEQYF	TGCGCCAGCAGTCCAGGACTGGGTTCCTACGAGCAGTACTTC	TRBV5-1	NA	TRBJ2-7	NA
CASIGQGRRYTEAFF	TGTGCCAGCATCGGACAGGGGCGTAGGTACACTGAAGCTTTCTTT	TRBV7-9	TRBD1	TRBJ1-1	large
CASSLGGASGAMEQYF	TGTGCCAGCAGCTTGGGCGGGGCTAGCGGTGCGATGGAGCAGTACTTC	TRBV5-4	TRBD2	TRBJ2-7	once
CASSLGTGTSGYTF	TGCGCCAGCAGCTTGGGGACAGGGACTTCGGGCTACACCTTC	TRBV5-1	TRBD1	TRBJ1-2	NA
CASSQVGGAMETQYF	TGCGCCAGCAGCCAAGTCGGGGGGGCCATGGAGACCCAGTACTTC	TRBV4-3	TRBD2	TRBJ2-5	once
CASSPGTGVTGELFF	TGTGCCAGCAGCCCGGGGACAGGGGTCACCGGGGAGCTGTTTTTT	TRBV7-2	TRBD1	TRBJ2-2	NA
CASSTSNNEQYF	TGTGCCAGCAGTACCAGTAACAACGAGCAGTACTTC	TRBV27	NA	TRBJ2-7	NA
CAWSASPVSEAFF	TGTGCCTGGAGTGCCTCCCCCGTGTCTGAAGCTTTCTTT	TRBV30	NA	TRBJ1-1	NA
CASSITPGTGNWETQYF	TGTGCCAGTAGTATAACCCCCGGGACAGGGAATTGGGAGACCCAGTACTTC	TRBV19	TRBD1	TRBJ2-5	NA
CASSYSGDTSYGYTF	TGTGCCAGCAGTTACTCGGGGGACACCTCCTATGGCTACACCTTC	TRBV6-5	NA	TRBJ1-2	NA
CASSRGHASAGGENEQFF	TGCGCCAGCAGCCGAGGCCATGCGTCCGCGGGGGGGGAAAATGAGCAGTTCTTC	TRBV4-3	TRBD2	TRBJ2-1	NA
CASSPGPRDSYEQYF	TGCGCCAGCAGCCCCGGACCGCGGGACTCCTACGAGCAGTACTTC	TRBV4-3	NA	TRBJ2-7	NA
CASSLNTGWGEQYF	TGCGCCAGCAGCTTAAATACAGGGTGGGGCGAGCAGTACTTC	TRBV5-1	NA	TRBJ2-7	NA
CAWSTRGRGTNEKLFF	TGTGCCTGGAGTACTAGGGGGCGGGGAACTAATGAAAAACTGTTTTTT	TRBV30	TRBD1	TRBJ1-4	few
CPSSFTAGGPYEQYF	TGTCCCAGCAGCTTTACGGCGGGAGGGCCATACGAGCAGTACTTC	TRBV5-4	TRBD2	TRBJ2-7	NA
CASSPETGEAFF	TGCGCCAGCAGCCCCGAAACAGGGGAAGCTTTCTTT	TRBV5-1	NA	TRBJ1-1	few
CASSLSETGGTNEKLFF	TGTGCCAGCAGTTTGTCAGAGACAGGGGGCACTAATGAAAAACTGTTTTTT	TRBV27	TRBD1	TRBJ1-4	few
CSVEDRLGYTF	TGCAGCGTTGAAGATCGGTTAGGCTACACCTTC	TRBV29-1	NA	TRBJ1-2	NA
CASSFQGTNTEAFF	TGTGCCAGCAGCTTCCAGGGAACAAACACTGAAGCTTTCTTT	TRBV11-3	NA	TRBJ1-1	NA
CASKPGQVGGYTF	TGTGCCAGCAAGCCGGGACAGGTGGGGGGCTACACCTTC	TRBV5-6	TRBD1	TRBJ1-2	few
CASSLLGDTTTYEQYF	TGTGCCAGCAGCTTACTAGGCGACACAACAACCTACGAGCAGTACTTC	TRBV5-8	NA	TRBJ2-7	few
CASRGVILHEQYF	TGTGCCAGCAGAGGAGTAATTCTGCACGAGCAGTACTTC	TRBV28	NA	TRBJ2-7	NA
CASSPLAGAQETQYF	TGTGCCAGCAGTCCCCTAGCGGGAGCCCAAGAGACCCAGTACTTC	TRBV28	TRBD2	TRBJ2-5	NA
CASSLGREANYGYTF	TGCGCCAGCAGCTTGGGCAGGGAAGCTAACTATGGCTACACCTTC	TRBV5-1	NA	TRBJ1-2	NA
CASSPIFGEGYEAFF	TGTGCCAGCAGTCCTATATTCGGGGAGGGATATGAAGCTTTCTTT	TRBV27	NA	TRBJ1-1	NA
CASSFVGPGGTDTQYF	TGTGCCAGCAGCTTTGTCGGCCCCGGGGGAACAGATACGCAGTATTTT	TRBV7-3	NA	TRBJ2-3	NA
CASSFAGGRETQYF	TGTGCCAGCAGCTTTGCGGGGGGCCGGGAGACCCAGTACTTC	TRBV7-8	TRBD2	TRBJ2-5	few
CASSSTGGGTEAFF	TGTGCCAGCAGTTCCACAGGGGGGGGGACTGAAGCTTTCTTT	TRBV6-6	TRBD1	TRBJ1-1	NA
CASSQYKYETQYF	TGCGCCAGCAGCCAATACAAATATGAGACCCAGTACTTC	TRBV4-1	NA	TRBJ2-5	NA
CASSFSGQGYQPQHF	TGTGCCAGCAGTTTCTCTGGACAGGGATATCAGCCCCAGCATTTT	TRBV27	TRBD1	TRBJ1-5	NA
CASTPRGYMNTEAFF	TGTGCCAGCACCCCCCGCGGATATATGAACACTGAAGCTTTCTTT	TRBV6-5	NA	TRBJ1-1	NA
CAWIARGGDEQFF	TGTGCCTGGATAGCGAGAGGCGGCGATGAGCAGTTCTTC	TRBV30	NA	TRBJ2-1	NA
CASSRTVLAKNIQYF	TGTGCCAGCAGTAGGACTGTGCTAGCCAAAAACATTCAGTACTTC	TRBV28	NA	TRBJ2-4	NA
CASAAVGAGSEAFF	TGCGCCAGCGCCGCGGTAGGGGCGGGGAGTGAAGCTTTCTTT	TRBV5-1	NA	TRBJ1-1	NA
CASTDSLDRGRCGQYF	TGTGCCAGCACCGACTCCCTGGACAGGGGGCGATGCGGGCAGTACTTC	TRBV5-6	TRBD1	TRBJ2-7	NA
CASTVQGQSSYEQYF	TGTGCCAGCACCGTACAGGGTCAAAGCTCCTACGAGCAGTACTTC	TRBV2	NA	TRBJ2-7	NA
CASSYIAGVPSNEQFF	TGCGCCAGCAGCTACATAGCGGGAGTCCCTTCCAATGAGCAGTTCTTC	TRBV5-1	TRBD2	TRBJ2-1	NA
CASSYEGATYEQYF	TGTGCCAGCAGTTACGAGGGAGCCACCTACGAGCAGTACTTC	TRBV6-6	NA	TRBJ2-7	NA
CASSYNSNQPQHF	TGTGCCAGCAGCTATAATAGCAATCAGCCCCAGCATTTT	TRBV7-6	NA	TRBJ1-5	NA
CASSPSTAVYNEQFF	TGTGCCAGCAGCCCGAGTACGGCGGTATACAATGAGCAGTTCTTC	TRBV7-2	NA	TRBJ2-1	NA
CASSAGQMYGYTF	TGTGCCAGCAGTGCGGGACAGATGTATGGCTACACCTTC	TRBV6-5	TRBD1	TRBJ1-2	few
CATSLERDPRVEQFF	TGTGCCACCAGCCTGGAGCGCGACCCTCGGGTTGAGCAGTTCTTC	TRBV15	NA	TRBJ2-1	NA
CSVQTDSNQPQHF	TGCAGCGTTCAAACTGATAGCAATCAGCCCCAGCATTTT	TRBV29-1	NA	TRBJ1-5	once